The 28 T cell receptor beta chains in this list originate from one sample, sequenced in a study of blood T cell repertoires in COVID-19. The data were produced by immunoSEQ multiplex PCR, yet TCRdb's version contains in-frame clones alone and is incomplete. The repertoire includes 75,000 to 85,000 clones, approximately 85% of them detected once, and approximately 9.9% sits in the top ten. Sample: peripheral blood. The receptors were sampled from a man aged 60 to 75 with COVID-19, enrolled during active disease.

The V and J genes are TRBV29-1 and TRBJ1-2; D remains unclear. From germline, CDR1 is SQVTM and CDR2 ANQGSEA. V lost 3 bases to trimming and J lost 0 bases, with 8 bases between them. CDR3 length equals 13 residues. This CDR3 reads CSVDTETNYGYTF. CDR3 DNA sequence: TGCAGCGTTGATACAGAGACTAACTATGGCTACACCTTC. The full variable domain, completed using reference TRBV29-1 and TRBJ1-2, is SAVISQKPSRDICQRGTSLTIQCQVDSQVTMMFWYRQQPGQSLTLIATANQGSEATYESGFVIDKFPISRPNLTFSTLTVSNMSPEDSSIYLCSVDTETNYGYTFGSGTRLTVV.

In this sample, this clone turned up a few times. CDR3 nucleotides: TGTGCCAGCAGCTTAGCCATGGGAGGGACCGGGGAGCTGTTTTTT. As protein: CASSLAMGGTGELFF. The chain links TRBV7-9 to TRBJ2-2; 7 bases are a match to TRBD2. J lost 5 bases, V lost 0 bases, and 3 bases had no gene match. CDR1 is SEHNR, CDR2 FQNEAQ, per germline (reference sequence). The CDR3 is 15 residues long.

The rearrangement links TRBV30 to TRBJ2-3; 8 positions agree with TRBD2. CDR3 length: 15 amino acids. J lost 2 bases, V lost 3 bases, and 7 bases had no gene match. Germline CDR1 GTSNPN, CDR2 SVGIG (reference sequence). This CDR3 is CAWSGGAPHTDTQYF. The CDR3 DNA reads TGTGCCTGGAGCGGGGGGGCCCCCCACACAGATACGCAGTATTTT.

The chain joins TRBV2 to TRBJ2-7, with 9 bases fitting TRBD2. V lost 6 bases to trimming and J lost 6 bases; unmatched junction nucleotides: 12. The CDR3 consists of 15 residues. The germline V gene has CDR1 SNHLY and CDR2 FYNNEI. The CDR3 loop is CASSGGGGVLGEQYF. For the CDR3, the DNA is TGTGCCAGCAGCGGAGGCGGGGGGGTCTTAGGCGAGCAGTACTTC.

The rearrangement links TRBV6-5 to TRBJ1-5; the D is unclear. Trimming left V 0 bases short and J 5 bases short, with 11 bases between. This CDR3 contains 15 residues. The germline V gene has CDR1 MNHEY and CDR2 SVGAGI. The CDR3 protein is CASSYSGTVDQPQHF. The CDR3 DNA is TGTGCCAGCAGTTACTCGGGCACAGTGGATCAGCCCCAGCATTTT.

The sample holds one count of this clone. V is TRBV6-5 and J is TRBJ2-1; the match to TRBD2 covers 9 bases. The CDR3 length is 15 residues. The junction had 5 bases not matched to a gene; V was cut back by 6 bases and J by 2 bases. CDR1 is MNHEY, CDR2 SVGAGI, per germline. The CDR3 sequence: CASRFVAGAYNEQFF. CDR3 nucleotide sequence: TGTGCCAGCAGATTCGTAGCGGGGGCCTACAATGAGCAGTTCTTC.

The chain recombines TRBV12-3 or TRBV12-4 with TRBJ2-1, with D unclear. The CDR3 extends over 13 amino acids. The ends were cut back, 5 bases at V and 1 base at J, with 6 bases in the middle. CDR3 in DNA: TGTGCCAGCAGTAGCTTGTCCTACAATGAGCAGTTCTTC. This encodes CASSSLSYNEQFF.

This clone was recorded once. The rearrangement links TRBV19 to TRBJ1-6, with a possible D match to TRBD1 (5 bases). V lost 6 bases and J lost 0, with 15 bases in between. Germline CDR1 LNHDA, CDR2 SQIVND (reference sequence). The CDR3 loop spans 17 amino acids. CDR3 nucleotides: TGTGCCAGTAGCCAGCGGGGGAGGAGCTCCTATAATTCACCCCTCCACTTT. Amino acid sequence: CASSQRGRSSYNSPLHF.

This chain connects TRBV29-1 to TRBJ2-5; TRBD2 aligns across 14 bases. The trim removed 3 bases at V and 3 bases at J, leaving 6 bases unmatched. Germline V lookup: CDR1 SQVTM, CDR2 ANQGSEA. This CDR3 contains 16 residues. The CDR3 loop is CSVDGGLAGVKETQYF. CDR3 nucleotides: TGCAGCGTTGACGGGGGACTAGCGGGAGTAAAAGAGACCCAGTACTTC.

This clone has a handful of counts. This chain connects TRBV27 to TRBJ2-5; no reliable D call. The germline V and J ends were trimmed by 0 bases and 2 bases, with 4 bases remaining between them. CDR3 size: 13 residues. The germline CDR1 and CDR2 sequences are MNHEY and SMNVEV (reference sequence). The CDR3 reads CASSLSIQETQYF. The CDR3 coding sequence is TGTGCCAGCAGTTTATCTATACAAGAGACCCAGTACTTC.

The chain has TRBV7-2 and TRBJ2-5; 8 positions match TRBD1. The V gene end was trimmed by 5 bases and the J gene end by 5 bases; junction bases not matched to a gene: 16. Germline CDR1 and CDR2: SGHTA and FQGNSA. The CDR3 runs 17 residues. The CDR3 region has the DNA TGTGCCAGCAGCCTACTAGGCGGGCAGGGGGCATGGGAGACCCAGTACTTC. Residues: CASSLLGGQGAWETQYF.

The rearrangement joins TRBV12-5 to TRBJ2-1, with a weak D call TRBD1 (5 bases). Trimming stripped 0 bases from V and 9 bases from J, with 9 bases between. Germline CDR1 LGHNT, CDR2 FRNRAP. The CDR3 totals 13 residues. CDR3 region: CASGLVTQGEQFF. In nucleotides, the CDR3 is TGTGCTAGTGGTTTGGTAACTCAGGGTGAGCAGTTCTTC.

CDR3: CASSFGFDTLYGTRIETQYF. CDR3 nucleotides: TGTGCCAGCAGTTTTGGGTTTGACACCTTATACGGGACTAGAATAGAGACGCAGTATTTT. The chain links TRBV27 to TRBJ2-3; 8 bases map to TRBD2. With 3 bases clipped from V and 9 bases from J, the junction kept 26 bases outside the gene matches. Germline assignment: CDR1 MNHEY and CDR2 SMNVEV (reference sequence). This CDR3 region has 20 residues.

The V gene is TRBV3-1 (or the pseudogene TRBV3-2), the J gene TRBJ1-2; no clear D gene. V lost 4 bases to trimming and J lost 2 bases, with 11 bases between them. Germline CDR1 LGHDT, CDR2 YNNKEL (reference sequence). This CDR3 is built from 14 residues. The CDR3: CASSPLDGNYGYTF. The CDR3 DNA reads TGTGCCAGCAGCCCATTAGACGGGAACTATGGCTACACCTTC.

The chain has TRBV5-4 and TRBJ1-6; D gene ambiguous. Germline V gene sequence: CDR1 SGHNT, CDR2 YYREEE (reference sequence). This CDR3 has 15 residues. V lost 2 bases and J 6 bases, leaving 12 bases between the germline ends. CDR3 amino acids: CASSFATTTNSPLHF. The DNA of the CDR3 is TGTGCCAGCAGCTTTGCCACGACAACTAATTCACCCCTCCACTTT.

The chain is built from TRBV6-5 and TRBJ2-7; weak D call: TRBD1 (6 bases). Germline assignment: CDR1 MNHEY and CDR2 SVGAGI. This CDR3 has 14 residues. V lost 7 bases to trimming and J lost 0 bases, with 13 bases between them. CDR3 coding DNA: TGTGCCAGCACCGGACAGAGATCCTCCTACGAGCAGTACTTC. Translated: CASTGQRSSYEQYF.

The chain has TRBV28 and TRBJ1-3; TRBD1 matches 7 bases. Trimming cost V 2 bases and J 3 bases; bases outside gene matches: 4. This CDR3 spans 15 amino acids. Germline values: CDR1 MDHEN, CDR2 SYDVKM. CDR3 in DNA: TGTGCCAGCAGTTTAAACCACAGGGGTGGAAACACCATATATTTT. Translated: CASSLNHRGGNTIYF.

The V gene is TRBV6-2 or TRBV6-3, the J gene TRBJ2-3; TRBD2 might be the D (6 bases). The CDR3 runs to 17 residues. CDR1 is MNHEY, CDR2 SVGEGT, per germline. V was cut by 2 bases and J by 0 bases, with 15 bases left in between. CDR3 coding DNA: TGTGCCAGCAGTTACCCTAGCTTGGGACTGAGCACAGATACGCAGTATTTT. Residues: CASSYPSLGLSTDTQYF.

The rearrangement uses TRBV6-1 and TRBJ2-5; possibly TRBD2 for D (7 bases). CDR1 is MNHNS, CDR2 SASEGT, per germline. This CDR3 has 15 residues. V dropped 3 bases and J dropped 4 bases, with 15 bases sitting between them. The CDR3 DNA sequence: TGTGCCAGCAGTGACAGAGGGGGGGGGCGAGAGACCCAGTACTTC. As protein: CASSDRGGGRETQYF.

J is TRBJ2-1 and V is TRBV13; 7 bases map to TRBD2. The CDR3 has 13 amino acids. V trimming: 3 bases; J trimming: 10 bases; junction bases outside the gene matches: 6. CDR1 PRHDT and CDR2 FYEKMQ come from the germline V gene (reference sequence). CDR3 in amino acids: CASSLDRGEEQFF. CDR3 DNA sequence: TGTGCCAGCAGCTTGGACCGGGGGGAAGAGCAGTTCTTC.

J is TRBJ1-2 and V is TRBV3-1 (or the pseudogene TRBV3-2), with 7 bases aligning to TRBD1. The CDR3 covers 16 residues. The germline V gene has CDR1 LGHDT and CDR2 YNNKEL (reference sequence). Unmatched junction bases numbered 7, after V lost 3 bases and J lost 0 bases. CDR3 in amino acids: CASSQEWTGTNYGYTF. In nucleotides, the CDR3 is TGTGCCAGCAGCCAGGAATGGACAGGAACTAACTATGGCTACACCTTC.

This sequence joins TRBV6-5 and TRBJ2-3, with D hard to call. From germline, CDR1 is MNHEY and CDR2 SVGAGI. The CDR3 covers 15 residues. The V end lost 0 bases, the J end lost 2 bases, and 9 bases lay between the germline ends. The CDR3 reads CASSYSNSYTDTQYF. CDR3 nucleotides: TGTGCCAGCAGTTACTCGAATTCCTACACAGATACGCAGTATTTT.

The CDR3 here is CASSDDLAGMETQYF. The DNA for the CDR3 is TGCGCCAGCAGCGACGACCTCGCGGGGATGGAGACCCAGTACTTC. The V call is TRBV5-1, the J call TRBJ2-5, with TRBD2 as a possible D gene (6 bases). The germline CDR1 and CDR2 sequences are SGHRS and YFSETQ. The CDR3 has 15 amino acids. V gave up 4 bases and J gave up 5 bases, with 18 bases separating them.

The J gene is TRBJ1-5, the V gene TRBV9, with a weak D call TRBD1 (5 bases). Germline CDR1 SGDLS, CDR2 YYNGEE. This CDR3 has 14 residues. Trimming removed 0 bases from V and 6 bases from J, with 10 bases in between. CDR3 DNA sequence: TGTGCCAGCAGCGTAGGGGGGGGAGGTCAGCCCCAGCATTTT. Residues: CASSVGGGGQPQHF.

This clone came up once. The chain carries TRBV9 and TRBJ1-5, with 9 bases matching TRBD1. V trimming: 0 bases; J trimming: 6 bases; junction bases outside the gene matches: 10. The germline CDR1 and CDR2 sequences are SGDLS and YYNGEE. The CDR3 spans 17 residues. The chain's CDR3 is CASSVAPGDREGQPQHF. CDR3 nucleotide sequence: TGTGCCAGCAGCGTAGCCCCCGGGGACAGGGAGGGTCAGCCCCAGCATTTT.

The chain couples TRBV28 to TRBJ1-2; 9 bases are a match to TRBD1. CDR3 length: 14 residues. Germline CDR1 and CDR2: MDHEN and SYDVKM. With 5 bases clipped from V and 4 bases from J, the junction kept 5 bases outside the gene matches. The CDR3 DNA is TGTGCCAGCAGTACAGGGGGCGCGGGCTATGGCTACACCTTC. Protein: CASSTGGAGYGYTF.

Written as DNA, the CDR3 is TGTGCCAGCAGCTTGGTACCCGGACTAGCGGGGGGGCCTGGTGAGCAGTTCTTC. Translation: CASSLVPGLAGGPGEQFF. The chain is built from TRBV5-5 and TRBJ2-1, with 15 bases matching TRBD2. The junction had 10 bases not matched to a gene; V was cut back by 0 bases and J by 9 bases. Germline assignment: CDR1 SGHKS and CDR2 YYEKEE (reference sequence). This CDR3 region has 18 residues.

This rearrangement joins TRBV11-2 to TRBJ2-5, with D possibly matching TRBD1 (5 bases). The germline V gene encodes CDR1 SGHAT and CDR2 FQNNGV. This CDR3 has 15 amino acids. Trimming took off 0 bases at V and 4 bases at J, with 12 bases between the two ends. In DNA, the CDR3 is TGTGCCAGCAGCTTAGAGTCCGGGCAGGGAGAGACCCAGTACTTC. Translating it yields CASSLESGQGETQYF.